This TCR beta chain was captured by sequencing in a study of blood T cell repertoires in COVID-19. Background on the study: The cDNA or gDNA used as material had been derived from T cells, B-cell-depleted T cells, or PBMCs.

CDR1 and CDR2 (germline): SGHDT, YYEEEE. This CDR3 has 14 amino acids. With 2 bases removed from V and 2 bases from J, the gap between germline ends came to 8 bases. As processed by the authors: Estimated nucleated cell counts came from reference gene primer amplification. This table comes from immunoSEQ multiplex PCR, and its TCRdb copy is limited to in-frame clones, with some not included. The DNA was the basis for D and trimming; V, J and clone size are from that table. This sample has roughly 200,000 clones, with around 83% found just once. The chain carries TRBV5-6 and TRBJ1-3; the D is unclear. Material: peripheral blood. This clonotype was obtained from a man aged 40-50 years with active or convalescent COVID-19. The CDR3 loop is CASSFPGAGNTIYF. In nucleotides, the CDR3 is TGTGCCAGCAGCTTTCCAGGTGCTGGAAACACCATATATTTT.